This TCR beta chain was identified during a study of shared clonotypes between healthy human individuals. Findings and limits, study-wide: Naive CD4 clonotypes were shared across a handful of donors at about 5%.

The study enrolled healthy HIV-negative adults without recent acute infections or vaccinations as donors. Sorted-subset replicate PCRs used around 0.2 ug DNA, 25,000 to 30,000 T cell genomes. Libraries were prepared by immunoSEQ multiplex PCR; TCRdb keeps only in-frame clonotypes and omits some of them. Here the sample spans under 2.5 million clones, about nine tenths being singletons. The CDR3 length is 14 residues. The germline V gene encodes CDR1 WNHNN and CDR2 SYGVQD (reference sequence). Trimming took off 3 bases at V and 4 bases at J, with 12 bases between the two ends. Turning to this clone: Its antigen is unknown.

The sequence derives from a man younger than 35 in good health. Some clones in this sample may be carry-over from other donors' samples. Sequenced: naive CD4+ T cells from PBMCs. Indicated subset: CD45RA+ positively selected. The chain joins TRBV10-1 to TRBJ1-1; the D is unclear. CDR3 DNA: TGCGCCAGCAGTGAAGGCCGACGTATCACTGAAGCTTTCTTT. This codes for CASSEGRRITEAFF.